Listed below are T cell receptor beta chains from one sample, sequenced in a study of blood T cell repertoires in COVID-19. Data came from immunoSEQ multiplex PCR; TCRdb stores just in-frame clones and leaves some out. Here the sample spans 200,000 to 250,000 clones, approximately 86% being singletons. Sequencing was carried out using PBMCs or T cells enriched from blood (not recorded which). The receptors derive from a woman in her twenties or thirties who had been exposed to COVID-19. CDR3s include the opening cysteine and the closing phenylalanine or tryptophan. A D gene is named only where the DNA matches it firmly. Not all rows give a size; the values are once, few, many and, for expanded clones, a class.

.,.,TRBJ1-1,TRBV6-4,TGTGCCAGCAGACGAACAGGGAGCACTGAAGCTTTCTTT,CASRRTGSTEAFF
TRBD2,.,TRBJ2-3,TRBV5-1,TGCGCCAGCAGCTTGAGTCTAGCGGGGGGGCCGACTCCAGCCACAGATACGCAGTATTTT,CASSLSLAGGPTPATDTQYF
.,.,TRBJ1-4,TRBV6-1,TGTGCCAGCAGTGAAGCGGCCAGAGAAAAACTGTTTTTT,CASSEAAREKLFF
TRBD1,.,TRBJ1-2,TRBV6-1,TGTGCCAGCAGTGAAGGGACAGGGGGTCCCTATGGCTACACCTTC,CASSEGTGGPYGYTF
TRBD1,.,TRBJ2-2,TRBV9,TGTGCCAGCAGCGTCATAACAGGGGGCGCCCGAACCGGGGAGCTGTTTTTT,CASSVITGGARTGELFF
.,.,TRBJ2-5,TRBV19,TGTGCCAGTAGTATAGGTAGCGGCAGGTTGGAGACCCAGTACTTC,CASSIGSGRLETQYF
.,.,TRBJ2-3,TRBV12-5,TGTGCTAGTGGTTCGAACTCGGCGGCAGATACGCAGTATTTT,CASGSNSAADTQYF
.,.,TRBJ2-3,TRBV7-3,TGTGCCAGCAGCTTCAATCACGGAGATACGCAGTATTTT,CASSFNHGDTQYF
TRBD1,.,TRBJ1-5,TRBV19,TGTGCCAGTAGTTTACAGGGGAATCAGCCCCAGCATTTT,CASSLQGNQPQHF
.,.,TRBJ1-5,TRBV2,TGTGCCAGCAGCCTTGCAGGGGCCAGCAATCAGCCCCAGCATTTT,CASSLAGASNQPQHF
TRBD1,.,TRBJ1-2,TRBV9,TGTGCCAGCAGCCCCCGGACAGGGCCTATTGATGGCTACACCTTC,CASSPRTGPIDGYTF
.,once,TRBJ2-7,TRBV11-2,TGTGCCAGCAGCTTAGGGGCGGGGAACGAGCAGTACTTC,CASSLGAGNEQYF
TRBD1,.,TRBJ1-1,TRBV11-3,TGTGCCAGCAGCTCGAGGACAGGGATGAACACTGAAGCTTTCTTT,CASSSRTGMNTEAFF
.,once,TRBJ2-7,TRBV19,TGTGCCAGTAGTATCCGGGACACTATCTACGAGCAGTACTTC,CASSIRDTIYEQYF
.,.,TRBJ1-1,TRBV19,TGTGCCAGTAGTAATCGACGGTCGGGTTTGAACACTGAAGCTTTCTTT,CASSNRRSGLNTEAFF
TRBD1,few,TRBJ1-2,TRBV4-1,TGCGCCAGCAGCCAAGCCGGGACAGGGGACTATGGCTACACCTTC,CASSQAGTGDYGYTF
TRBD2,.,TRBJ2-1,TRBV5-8,TGTGCCAGCAGCTTCCACAGCGGGGGGGCCGGTTTTCCGTTCTTC,CASSFHSGGAGFPFF
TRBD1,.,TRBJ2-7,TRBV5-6,TGTGCCAGCAGCTTGGTGGGACAGGGGGCTTACGAGCAGTACTTC,CASSLVGQGAYEQYF
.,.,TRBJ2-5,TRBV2,TGTGCCAGCAAAATCCGCGACACTGTACTCCAAGAGACCCAGTACTTC,CASKIRDTVLQETQYF
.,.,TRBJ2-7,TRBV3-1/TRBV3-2,TGTGCCAGCAGCCAACGGGGGGCCGTCCACGAGCAGTACTTC,CASSQRGAVHEQYF
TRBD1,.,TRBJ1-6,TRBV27,TGTGCCAGCAGGCCTGTGGCGACAGGGGTAATCTCACCCCTCCACTTT,CASRPVATGVISPLHF
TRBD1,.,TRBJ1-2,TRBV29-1,TGCAGCGTCCACAAACAGGGGGGAGGCTACACCTTC,CSVHKQGGGYTF
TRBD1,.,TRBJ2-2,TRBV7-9,TGTGCCAGCAGCCCTGACAGGGGGGGCACCGGGGAGCTGTTTTTT,CASSPDRGGTGELFF
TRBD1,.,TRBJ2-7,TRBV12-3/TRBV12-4,TGTGCCAGCAGTAGACAGGGGGCGGGGGAGCAGTACTTC,CASSRQGAGEQYF
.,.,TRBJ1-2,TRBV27,TGTGCCAGCAGTTCGCGGCAGGGAGGGAACTATGGCTACACCTTC,CASSSRQGGNYGYTF
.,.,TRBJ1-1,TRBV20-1,TGCAGTGCTAGTAGCAGGCAACGGTCGGGAGAAAGGGAAGCTTTCTTT,CSASSRQRSGEREAFF
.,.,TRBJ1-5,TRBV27,TGTGCCAGCAGTTTATCCTTGACAGGGCCCCAGCATTTT,CASSLSLTGPQHF
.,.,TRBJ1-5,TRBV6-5,TGTGCCAGCAGTTACTCCTCCCAGGGAAGCAATCAGCCCCAGCATTTT,CASSYSSQGSNQPQHF
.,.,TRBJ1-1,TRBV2,TGTGCCAGCAGTGAATTGCAGGGTTGGACTGAAGCTTTCTTT,CASSELQGWTEAFF
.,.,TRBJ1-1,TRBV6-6,TGTGCCAGCAGTTTTCAGGAAAACACTGAAGCTTTCTTT,CASSFQENTEAFF
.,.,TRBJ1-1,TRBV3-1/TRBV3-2,TGTGCCAGCAGCCAAGAATTCTGGCAGGGGGCTTTCTTT,CASSQEFWQGAFF
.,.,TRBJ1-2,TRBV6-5,TGTGCCAGCAGTTACTCTAGACAGAACTATGGCTACACCTTC,CASSYSRQNYGYTF
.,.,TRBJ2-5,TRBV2,TGTGCCAGCAGTGAAGGCGGAGAGACCCAGTACTTC,CASSEGGETQYF
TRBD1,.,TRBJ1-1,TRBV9,TGTGCCAGCAGCGTCGGGGACAGGCCCTCGGGGAACACTGAAGCTTTCTTT,CASSVGDRPSGNTEAFF
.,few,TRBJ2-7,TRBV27,TGTGCCAGCAGTTTAGGGGGGGCGACCTACGAGCAGTACTTC,CASSLGGATYEQYF
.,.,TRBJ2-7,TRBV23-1,TGCGCCAGCGGGCTAATCACAGGGTTCTCCTACGAGCAGTACTTC,CASGLITGFSYEQYF
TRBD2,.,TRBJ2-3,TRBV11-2,TGTGCCAGCAGCCCTCTGGCGGGGGGCACAGATACGCAGTATTTT,CASSPLAGGTDTQYF
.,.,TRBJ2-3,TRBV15,TGTGCCACGGCGCTGGACCGGACTACAGATACGCAGTATTTT,CATALDRTTDTQYF
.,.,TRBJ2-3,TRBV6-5,TGTGCCAGCATCAACCCACAGGATGGCACAGATACGCAGTATTTT,CASINPQDGTDTQYF
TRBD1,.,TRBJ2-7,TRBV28,TGTGCCAGCAGATACCCCGGGACAGGGAACTACGAGCAGTACTTC,CASRYPGTGNYEQYF
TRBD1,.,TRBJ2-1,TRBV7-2,TGTGCCAGCAGCTTCGGACAGGGGGCTTATGAGCAGTTCTTC,CASSFGQGAYEQFF
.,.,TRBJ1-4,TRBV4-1,TGCGCCAGCAGCCAAGATTGGGGGGCAACTAATGAAAAACTGTTTTTT,CASSQDWGATNEKLFF